What follows are 17 T cell receptor beta chains derived from one specimen sequenced in a study of radiation and T cells in renal cell carcinoma. Time point indicated: blood 2 weeks post-SBRT. The treatment here: 15 Gy SBRT to primary tumor, nephrectomy 4 weeks later. This table comes from immunoSEQ multiplex PCR, and its TCRdb copy is limited to in-frame clones, with some not included. The sample has around 60,000 clones, around 78% seen once; the top ten hold 6.8%. Sequencing was performed on blood, taken from a patient whose treatment included radiotherapy and nephrectomy. The receptors come from a man in his 60s with renal cell carcinoma.

V and J are TRBV6-1 and TRBJ1-1; 7 bases agree with TRBD1. This CDR3 has 13 residues. Germline CDR1 MNHNS, CDR2 SASEGT. V lost 6 bases and J lost 7; bases outside the gene matches: 8. In nucleotides, the CDR3 is TGTGCCAGCAGGAAGGGGGCCTATGGTGAAGCTTTCTTT. It translates to CASRKGAYGEAFF.

This clone came up a few times. The CDR3 protein is CATGISGRVEQYV. The CDR3, as DNA: TGTGCCACCGGAATTAGCGGGAGGGTCGAGCAGTACGTC. The chain has TRBV6-1 and TRBJ2-7; 11 nucleotides match TRBD2. Germline CDR1 reads MNHNS; CDR2 reads SASEGT. This CDR3 is 13 amino acids long. Trimming at V came to 10 bases and at J to 6 bases, leaving 8 bases not matched to a gene.

The chain carries TRBV30 and TRBJ1-3, with 7 nucleotides matching TRBD1. Trimming removed 5 bases from V and 0 bases from J; junction bases left unmatched: 7. CDR3 length: 15 residues. In germline, CDR1 is GTSNPN, CDR2 SVGIG (reference sequence). CDR3 sequence reads: CAWRRDSLSGNTIYF. CDR3 nucleotide sequence: TGTGCCTGGCGAAGGGACAGCCTCTCTGGAAACACCATATATTTT.

V and J are TRBV19 and TRBJ1-6; weak D call: TRBD1 (6 bases). Germline CDR1 reads LNHDA; CDR2 reads SQIVND (reference sequence). This CDR3 region has 14 residues. Trimming stripped 7 bases from V and 5 bases from J, with 12 bases between. The CDR3, as DNA: TGTGCCAGTACACAGGGTGCCGATAATTCACCCCTCCACTTT. Encoded protein: CASTQGADNSPLHF.

The rearrangement joins TRBV5-6 to TRBJ2-3; TRBD2 agrees at 12 bases. CDR1 is SGHDT, CDR2 YYEEEE, per germline. This CDR3 spans 17 amino acids. After removal of 1 base from V and 0 bases from J, the junction contained 3 bases not matched to a gene. The CDR3 loop is CASSLLAGGTSTDTQYF. The CDR3 DNA follows: TGTGCCAGCAGCTTGCTAGCGGGGGGGACTAGCACAGATACGCAGTATTTT.

The V and J genes are TRBV28 and TRBJ2-7, with no clear D. CDR1 and CDR2 from the germline V gene are MDHEN and SYDVKM. The V gene lost 6 bases and the J gene lost 0 bases, with 12 bases spanning the gap. CDR3 length: 14 amino acids. Here the CDR3 DNA reads TGTGCCAGCAGGGATACCGGGCCCTCCTACGAGCAGTACGTC. Translation gives CASRDTGPSYEQYV.

The chain combines TRBV7-2 with TRBJ2-2; D gene unclear. V was cut by 5 bases and J by 7 bases, with 11 bases left in between. The CDR3 has 13 residues. Germline CDR1 and CDR2: SGHTA and FQGNSA. For the CDR3, the DNA is TGTGCCAGCAGCCCTAACAGTAACGGGGAGCTGTTTTTT. This encodes CASSPNSNGELFF. The full variable domain, completed using reference TRBV7-2 and TRBJ2-2, is GAGVSQSPSNKVTEKGKDVELRCDPISGHTALYWYRQSLGQGLEFLIYFQGNSAPDKSGLPSDRFSAERTGGSVSTLTIQRTQQEDSAVYLCASSPNSNGELFFGEGSRLTVL.

This clone was observed a single time. The chain has TRBV7-2 and TRBJ2-4, with 7 bases matching TRBD1. The CDR3 is made up of 15 amino acids. Germline V gives CDR1 SGHTA, CDR2 FQGNSA. J was trimmed by 2 bases and V by 3 bases; bases with no gene match: 4. The CDR3 coding sequence is TGTGCCAGCAGCTTTAACAGGGGACCCAAAAACATTCAGTACTTC. Translation: CASSFNRGPKNIQYF. Full variable domain (missing parts from reference TRBV7-2 and TRBJ2-4): GAGVSQSPSNKVTEKGKDVELRCDPISGHTALYWYRQSLGQGLEFLIYFQGNSAPDKSGLPSDRFSAERTGGSVSTLTIQRTQQEDSAVYLCASSFNRGPKNIQYFGAGTRLSVL.

The chain recombines TRBV4-3 with TRBJ2-7, with no clear D. The CDR3 spans 14 residues. Germline CDR1 is LGHNA and CDR2 is YSLEER. V was shortened by 1 base and J by 1 base, with 8 bases between the two germline ends. The CDR3 bases are TGCGCCAGCAGCCAAGGTCTTACGTCCTACGAGCAGTACTTC. Protein: CASSQGLTSYEQYF.

The chain employs TRBV10-3 and TRBJ1-2; D gene unclear. The length of the CDR3 is 14 residues. The germline V gene encodes CDR1 ENHRY and CDR2 SYGVKD. V was pared by 0 bases and J by 3 bases, with 8 bases between. DNA of the CDR3: TGTGCCATCAGTGAGTCGGGCAGTGACTATGGCTACACCTTC. This encodes CAISESGSDYGYTF.

This clone was recorded a few times. V gene TRBV4-1 combines with J gene TRBJ1-6; a possible D gene is TRBD1 (6 bases). The CDR3 runs to 16 residues. Germline V gene sequence: CDR1 MGHRA, CDR2 YSYEKL. V was cut by 0 bases and J by 10 bases, with 16 bases left in between. In nucleotides, the CDR3 is TGCGCCAGCAGCCAAGAACAGGGATTACGCGGATCACCCCTCCACTTT. Its translation: CASSQEQGLRGSPLHF.

The chain has TRBV7-2 and TRBJ2-1, with unresolved D. This CDR3 spans 12 amino acids. Germline CDR1 and CDR2: SGHTA and FQGNSA. Between the trimmed V and J ends, which lost 2 bases and 7 bases, there was a span of 6 bases. CDR3 in DNA: TGTGCCAGCAGCTTACCCTTAAATGAGCAGTTCTTC. Its protein is CASSLPLNEQFF. Together with reference TRBV7-2 and TRBJ2-1, the CDR3 gives the full variable domain: GAGVSQSPSNKVTEKGKDVELRCDPISGHTALYWYRQSLGQGLEFLIYFQGNSAPDKSGLPSDRFSAERTGGSVSTLTIQRTQQEDSAVYLCASSLPLNEQFFGPGTRLTVL.

The rearrangement links TRBV29-1 to TRBJ1-5, with TRBD1 as a possible D gene (6 bases). Per germline, CDR1 SQVTM and CDR2 ANQGSEA. The V end was cut by 5 bases, the J end by 2 bases, with 10 bases between. The CDR3 totals 13 residues. This CDR3 reads CSVMTGRNQPQHF. The DNA of the CDR3 is TGCAGCGTTATGACAGGACGCAATCAGCCCCAGCATTTT.

This clone was seen only once. The chain is built from TRBV7-9 and TRBJ1-1; the D gene is possibly TRBD1 (6 bases). This CDR3 comprises 15 residues. Trimming pared 0 bases from V and 7 bases from J, leaving 15 bases between. The germline V gene has CDR1 SEHNR and CDR2 FQNEAQ (reference sequence). The CDR3 here is CASSLAGGQGREAFF. CDR3 in DNA: TGTGCCAGCAGCTTAGCGGGGGGGCAGGGGCGTGAAGCTTTCTTT.

The chain combines TRBV5-4 with TRBJ1-1; the match to TRBD1 covers 9 bases. V was pared by 4 bases and J by 3 bases, with 1 base of the junction left unmatched. CDR1 SGHNT and CDR2 YYREEE come from the germline V gene (reference sequence). The length of the CDR3 is 13 residues. The CDR3 protein is CASSRTGDTEAFF. In nucleotides, the CDR3 is TGTGCCAGCAGCCGGACAGGGGACACTGAAGCTTTCTTT.

By its share, this clone is medium-sized. This chain uses TRBV10-1 with TRBJ2-1; either TRBD1 or TRBD2 may supply D (6 bases each). The CDR3 is made up of 17 amino acids. CDR1 WNHNN and CDR2 SYGVQD come from the germline V gene (reference sequence). V dropped 3 bases and J dropped 5 bases, with 20 bases sitting between them. The CDR3 sequence: CASSDVRGGLRDNEQFF. In DNA form, the CDR3 reads TGCGCCAGCAGTGATGTCCGAGGGGGACTTAGGGACAATGAGCAGTTCTTC.

The V gene is TRBV15, the J gene TRBJ2-7; 11 bases align to TRBD1. This CDR3 is built from 16 residues. Germline V gene data show CDR1 as LNHNV and CDR2 as YYDKDF (reference sequence). The J segment lost 6 bases and the V segment lost 5 bases, leaving 12 bases of the junction unmatched. The DNA of the CDR3 is TGTGCCACCAGCCCAGGCAAAGCGGACAGGGGGCCCGAGCAGTACTTC. Protein sequence: CATSPGKADRGPEQYF.